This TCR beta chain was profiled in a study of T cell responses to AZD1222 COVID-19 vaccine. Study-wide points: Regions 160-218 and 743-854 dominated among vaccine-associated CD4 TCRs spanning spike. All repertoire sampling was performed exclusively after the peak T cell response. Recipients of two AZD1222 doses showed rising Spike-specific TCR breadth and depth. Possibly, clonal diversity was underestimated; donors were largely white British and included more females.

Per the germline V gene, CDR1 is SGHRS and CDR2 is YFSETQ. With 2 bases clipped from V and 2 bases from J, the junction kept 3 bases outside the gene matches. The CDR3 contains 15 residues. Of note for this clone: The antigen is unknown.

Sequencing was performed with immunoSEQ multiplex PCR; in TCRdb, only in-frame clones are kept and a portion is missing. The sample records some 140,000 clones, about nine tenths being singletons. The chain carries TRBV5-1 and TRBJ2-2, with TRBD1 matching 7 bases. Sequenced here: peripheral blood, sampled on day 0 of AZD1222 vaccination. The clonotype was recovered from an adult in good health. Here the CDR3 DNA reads TGCGCCAGCAGCTTCGGGACAGCTAACACCGGGGAGCTGTTTTTT. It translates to CASSFGTANTGELFF.